The 10 T cell receptor beta chains below were found in one sample sequenced in a study of cytomegalovirus exposure and HLA in healthy donors. The PCR made use of 60 Vbeta and 13 Jbeta primers. Sequencing was performed with immunoSEQ multiplex PCR; in TCRdb, only in-frame clones are kept and a portion is missing. The sample has around 190,000 clones, roughly 85% seen once. Sequencing was carried out using PBMCs. The origin of the receptors is a woman aged 50 to 65 in good health and CMV-seronegative.

This clone was seen just once. The J gene is TRBJ2-5, the V gene TRBV4-1; tentatively, D is TRBD1 (5 bases). The J call may be mistaken, given a closer DNA end match to TRBJ2-7. Germline V gene data show CDR1 as MGHRA and CDR2 as YSYEKL. The CDR3 runs to 16 residues. CDR3 nucleotides: TGCGCCAGCAGACCCGACAGCTCAAGCCTTTCCTACGAGCAGTACTTC. Its translation is CASRPDSSSLSYEQYF.

CDR3 residues: CASGLDLLNTEAFF. CDR3 DNA sequence: TGTGCTAGTGGTTTGGATTTACTAAACACTGAAGCTTTCTTT. The chain joins TRBV12-5 to TRBJ1-1; D gene unclear. The germline V gene encodes CDR1 LGHNT and CDR2 FRNRAP. The CDR3 length is 14 residues. V gave up 1 base and J gave up 2 bases, with 8 bases separating them.

V and J are TRBV7-9 and TRBJ2-7; 7 bases map to TRBD2. The germline V gene has CDR1 SEHNR and CDR2 FQNEAQ (reference sequence). Unmatched junction bases numbered 5, after V lost 3 bases and J lost 0 bases. This CDR3 has 15 amino acids. The CDR3 DNA follows: TGTGCCAGCAGCTTTAAAGCGGGGTCCTCCTACGAGCAGTACTTC. Amino acid sequence: CASSFKAGSSYEQYF.

In its sample, this clone was seen once. The V gene is TRBV20-1, the J gene TRBJ2-5; no reliable D call. This CDR3 comprises 10 residues. Trimming left V 5 bases short and J 7 bases short, with 8 bases between. Looked up from germline, CDR1 is DFQATT and CDR2 is SNEGSKA (reference sequence). This CDR3 reads CSAPSGTQYF. The CDR3 coding sequence is TGCAGTGCTCCGAGTGGGACCCAGTACTTC.

V and J are TRBV6-1 and TRBJ2-3; weak D call: TRBD1 (5 bases). CDR3 length: 16 residues. V lost 3 bases and J 0 bases, leaving 13 bases between the germline ends. Germline V gene lookup returns CDR1 MNHNS and CDR2 SASEGT. CDR3 in amino acids: CASSDQQTVSTDTQYF. In DNA, the CDR3 is TGTGCCAGCAGTGACCAGCAGACAGTTAGCACAGATACGCAGTATTTT.

The chain recombines TRBV28 with TRBJ2-3; TRBD2 matches 10 bases. Unmatched junction bases numbered 13, after V lost 3 bases and J lost 7 bases. The CDR3 spans 17 residues. The germline V gene has CDR1 MDHEN and CDR2 SYDVKM. The CDR3 reads CASSFPPGWTSGYTQYF. In DNA, the CDR3 is TGTGCCAGCAGTTTTCCCCCTGGTTGGACTAGCGGATATACGCAGTATTTT.

The rearrangement links TRBV2 to TRBJ2-7; D is ambiguous. Germline-derived CDR1 and CDR2 are SNHLY and FYNNEI. Trimming cost V 9 bases and J 0 bases, with 15 bases left between them. The CDR3 consists of 14 residues. DNA for the CDR3: TGTGCCAGGGCTTCTTGGGCTGACTCCTACGAGCAGTACTTC. This codes for CARASWADSYEQYF.

This clone was counted between two and nine times. The chain combines TRBV6-6 with TRBJ1-4; 9 bases are a match to TRBD1. The germline V gene has CDR1 MNHNY and CDR2 SVGAGI (reference sequence). This CDR3 has 15 amino acids. Trimming removed 2 bases from V and 10 bases from J; junction bases left unmatched: 8. CDR3 in amino acids: CASSYPRGQGGKLFF. CDR3 sequence (DNA): TGTGCCAGCAGTTACCCTAGGGGACAGGGAGGAAAACTGTTTTTT.

The chain joins TRBV4-3 to TRBJ2-5; weak D call: TRBD1 (5 bases). V was trimmed by 0 bases and J by 5 bases, leaving 19 bases between them. The CDR3 length is 17 residues. The germline V gene encodes CDR1 LGHNA and CDR2 YSLEER. For the CDR3, the DNA is TGCGCCAGCAGCCAAGATCTTTGGGGCAGGGAAGAGGAGACCCAGTACTTC. This sequence encodes CASSQDLWGREEETQYF.

The chain carries TRBV5-4 and TRBJ1-1; a weak D match, TRBD1 (6 bases). CDR1 and CDR2 from the germline V gene are SGHNT and YYREEE (reference sequence). The length of the CDR3 is 15 residues. Trimming shortened V by 0 bases and J by 4 bases, and 13 bases separated the two germline ends. In DNA form, the CDR3 reads TGTGCCAGCAGCTTGGGGGCCACAGGGAGCACTGAAGCTTTCTTT. Translation gives CASSLGATGSTEAFF.